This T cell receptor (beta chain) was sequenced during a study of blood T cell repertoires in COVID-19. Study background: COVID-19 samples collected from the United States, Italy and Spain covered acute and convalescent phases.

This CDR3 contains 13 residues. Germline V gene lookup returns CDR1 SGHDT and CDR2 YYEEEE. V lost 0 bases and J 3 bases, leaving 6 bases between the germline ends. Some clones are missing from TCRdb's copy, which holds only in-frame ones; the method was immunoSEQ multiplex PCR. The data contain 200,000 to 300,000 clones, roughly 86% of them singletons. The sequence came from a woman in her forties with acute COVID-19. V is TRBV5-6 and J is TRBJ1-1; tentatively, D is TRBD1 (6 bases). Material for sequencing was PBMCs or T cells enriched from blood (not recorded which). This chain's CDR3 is CASSLDRDTEAFF. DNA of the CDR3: TGTGCCAGCAGCTTGGACAGGGACACTGAAGCTTTCTTT.